One sample yielded the 20 T cell receptor beta chains listed below, sequenced in a study of cytomegalovirus exposure and HLA in healthy donors. 13 Jbeta primers and 60 Vbeta primers were used for the PCR. Only in-frame clones appear in the TCRdb table, and some are missing; sequencing was by immunoSEQ multiplex PCR. The sample comprises roughly 250,000 clones, 80% of which are singletons, and 0.3% to 0.35% rests with the top ten. What was sequenced was PBMCs. These receptors were collected from a girl aged 2 to 9 in good health and CMV-seronegative.

This chain joins TRBV5-1 and TRBJ2-2, with 8 bases aligning to TRBD2. The CDR3 consists of 15 residues. Germline V gene sequence: CDR1 SGHRS, CDR2 YFSETQ. Here the CDR3 reads CVREGFPTNTGELFF. CDR3 nucleotides: TGCGTACGGGAGGGGTTCCCCACGAACACCGGGGAGCTGTTTTTT. Full variable domain (remainder filled in from reference TRBV5-1 and TRBJ2-2): KAGVTQTPRYLIKTRGQQVTLSCSPISGHRSVSWYQQTPGQGLQFLFEYFSETQRNKGNFPGRFSGRQFSNSRSEMNVSTLELGDSALYLCVREGFPTNTGELFFGEGSRLTVL.

This clone was recorded only once. CDR3 protein: CSVEFTSGSGGDTQYF. CDR3 DNA sequence: TGCAGCGTTGAGTTCACTAGCGGGAGCGGGGGAGATACGCAGTATTTT. The gene calls are TRBV29-1 and TRBJ2-3; TRBD2 aligns across 11 bases. After removal of 3 bases from V and 5 bases from J, the junction contained 10 bases not matched to a gene. CDR3 length equals 16 residues. Per the germline V gene, CDR1 is SQVTM and CDR2 is ANQGSEA.

This clone was seen only a few times. The gene calls are TRBV7-9 and TRBJ2-1, with D perhaps TRBD2 (5 bases). The CDR3 totals 13 residues. The germline V gene has CDR1 SEHNR and CDR2 FQNEAQ (reference sequence). The V gene lost 5 bases and the J gene lost 8 bases, with 13 bases spanning the gap. The CDR3 DNA follows: TGTGCCAGCAGCCCAGACGGGGTGGATGAGCAGTTCTTC. As protein: CASSPDGVDEQFF. Looking up the rest from reference TRBV7-9 and TRBJ2-1 gives the full variable domain: DTGVSQNPRHKITKRGQNVTFRCDPISEHNRLYWYRQTLGQGPEFLTYFQNEAQLEKSRLLSDRFSAERPKGSFSTLEIQRTEQGDSAMYLCASSPDGVDEQFFGPGTRLTVL.

The chain joins TRBV2 to TRBJ2-1; TRBD2 matches 14 bases. Germline values: CDR1 SNHLY, CDR2 FYNNEI. Unmatched junction bases numbered 3, after V lost 7 bases and J lost 4 bases. CDR3 length equals 15 residues. This CDR3 is CASTRTSGRYNEQFF. The DNA for the CDR3 is TGTGCCAGCACCCGGACTAGCGGGAGGTACAATGAGCAGTTCTTC.

This chain joins TRBV5-6 and TRBJ1-5; 8 bases fit TRBD1. This CDR3 has 18 residues. Germline CDR1 SGHDT, CDR2 YYEEEE. V was clipped by 0 bases and J by 0 bases; unmatched bases: 8. The CDR3 nucleotides read TGTGCCAGCAGCTTGGGGGACAGGACCCCTTATAGCAATCAGCCCCAGCATTTT. It codes for CASSLGDRTPYSNQPQHF.

This clone has just a few counts. The chain employs TRBV9 and TRBJ2-1, with a weak D call TRBD2 (6 bases). CDR3 length: 15 residues. The germline V gene has CDR1 SGDLS and CDR2 YYNGEE. V was cut by 3 bases and J by 2 bases, with 12 bases left in between. This chain's CDR3 is CASSGGTHTYNEQFF. The CDR3 bases are TGTGCCAGCAGCGGCGGGACTCATACCTACAATGAGCAGTTCTTC.

This clone was counted a few times. The chain is built from TRBV27 and TRBJ2-5, with 12 positions matching TRBD2. After removal of 5 bases from V and 7 bases from J, the junction contained 11 bases not matched to a gene. CDR3 length: 16 residues. Germline V gene sequence: CDR1 MNHEY, CDR2 SMNVEV (reference sequence). DNA of the CDR3: TGTGCCAGCAGTCCAGGACTAGCGGGGACTTATGGGACCCAGTACTTC. Its protein is CASSPGLAGTYGTQYF.

The CDR3 DNA reads TGTGCCAGCAGCCCCCCCACGCTAGCGGGGGGCCCCGGGTCCTACGAGCAGTACTTC. Encoded protein: CASSPPTLAGGPGSYEQYF. This sequence joins TRBV11-2 and TRBJ2-7; 11 positions agree with TRBD2. V gave up 5 bases and J gave up 1 base; unmatched junction bases: 16. CDR3 length: 19 amino acids. Germline-derived CDR1 and CDR2 are SGHAT and FQNNGV.

This clone was seen once. The genes are TRBV19 and TRBJ1-1; no firm D call. The germline V gene has CDR1 LNHDA and CDR2 SQIVND (reference sequence). The V and J ends lost 6 bases and 3 bases respectively, with 14 bases between them. The CDR3 runs to 14 residues. The CDR3 nucleotides are TGTGCCAGTAGGAAAGAGGGATGGGACACTGAAGCTTTCTTT. It translates to CASRKEGWDTEAFF.

The chain is built from TRBV5-1 and TRBJ2-3, with D uncertain. The CDR3 extends over 13 amino acids. Trimming took off 6 bases at V and 1 base at J, with 9 bases between the two ends. The V gene's germline CDR1 is SGHRS and CDR2 YFSETQ. The CDR3 DNA is TGCGCCAGCATCAACCAGGGCACAGATACGCAGTATTTT. This codes for CASINQGTDTQYF. Complete variable domain (other parts from reference TRBV5-1 and TRBJ2-3): KAGVTQTPRYLIKTRGQQVTLSCSPISGHRSVSWYQQTPGQGLQFLFEYFSETQRNKGNFPGRFSGRQFSNSRSEMNVSTLELGDSALYLCASINQGTDTQYFGPGTRLTVL.

The chain joins TRBV27 to TRBJ2-7; TRBD2 is a possible D gene (6 bases). Between the trimmed V and J ends, which lost 5 bases and 3 bases, there was a span of 11 bases. The CDR3 contains 13 residues. Germline assignment: CDR1 MNHEY and CDR2 SMNVEV (reference sequence). The CDR3 loop is CASSVRGFYEQYF. The DNA for the CDR3 is TGTGCCAGCAGTGTCCGGGGGTTCTACGAGCAGTACTTC.

The gene calls are TRBV7-2 and TRBJ2-2, with 7 bases lining up with TRBD1. This CDR3 spans 18 amino acids. Germline CDR1 reads SGHTA; CDR2 reads FQGNSA. V lost 1 base, J lost 6 bases, and 14 bases stayed unmatched. The CDR3 nucleotides are TGTGCCAGCAGCTTAGGGGTTTGGGGACAGCCTTGGGCCGGGGAGCTGTTTTTT. It encodes CASSLGVWGQPWAGELFF.

CDR3 sequence reads: CASSVSGTDDSYEQYF. CDR3 DNA: TGTGCCAGCAGCGTTAGCGGGACCGACGACTCCTACGAGCAGTACTTC. The rearrangement links TRBV7-3 to TRBJ2-7, with 8 positions matching TRBD2. Germline-derived CDR1 and CDR2 are SGHTA and FQGTGA. CDR3 length: 16 amino acids. The ends lost 5 bases at V and 0 bases at J; junction bases unmatched: 9.

The V and J genes are TRBV6-1 and TRBJ1-2; D is possibly TRBD1 (6 bases). The CDR3 runs 14 residues. Trimming stripped 3 bases from V and 8 bases from J, with 16 bases between. Germline-derived CDR1 and CDR2 are MNHNS and SASEGT. CDR3 residues: CASSESGGLGGYTF. DNA of the CDR3: TGTGCCAGCAGTGAGTCGGGGGGCCTCGGGGGCTACACCTTC.

The CDR3 reads CASSLQGRPTGPGIYSNQPQHF. The CDR3 region has the DNA TGTGCCAGCAGTTTACAGGGGCGACCAACCGGCCCGGGGATATATAGCAATCAGCCCCAGCATTTT. The chain uses TRBV27 and TRBJ1-5, with D maybe TRBD1 (6 bases). The CDR3 has 22 amino acids. V lost 2 bases and J lost 0, with 29 bases in between. Germline CDR1 reads MNHEY; CDR2 reads SMNVEV (reference sequence).

This chain links TRBV30 with TRBJ2-1; 8 bases map to TRBD2. The CDR3 loop spans 16 amino acids. V lost 1 base to trimming and J lost 4 bases; unmatched junction nucleotides: 9. Germline V gene data show CDR1 as GTSNPN and CDR2 as SVGIG (reference sequence). CDR3 residues: CAWSALLAGRYNEQFF. Written as DNA, the CDR3 is TGTGCCTGGAGTGCCCTGTTAGCGGGAAGGTACAATGAGCAGTTCTTC.

The chain couples TRBV7-6 to TRBJ2-7; D is unclear. CDR1 SGHVS and CDR2 FNYEAQ come from the germline V gene. V was trimmed by 5 bases and J by 2 bases, leaving 13 bases between them. The CDR3 extends over 14 amino acids. The CDR3 DNA follows: TGTGCCAGCAGCCCCTTGAGCGCGACCTACGAGCAGTACTTC. Its protein product is CASSPLSATYEQYF.

The V and J genes are TRBV28 and TRBJ1-5; TRBD1 agrees at 9 bases. CDR3 length: 14 residues. The V gene end was trimmed by 10 bases and the J gene end by 4 bases; junction bases not matched to a gene: 8. Germline loops: CDR1 MDHEN, CDR2 SYDVKM. The CDR3 bases are TGTGCCACGTCGACAGGGGGATTAAATCAGCCCCAGCATTTT. It encodes CATSTGGLNQPQHF.

This chain uses TRBV19 with TRBJ2-1; 11 bases agree with TRBD2. V was clipped by 5 bases and J by 10 bases; unmatched bases: 7. Germline lookup yields CDR1 LNHDA and CDR2 SQIVND (reference sequence). This CDR3 is 14 amino acids long. The CDR3 loop is CASSWLAGGKEQFF. The DNA for the CDR3 is TGTGCCAGTAGTTGGCTAGCGGGGGGCAAAGAGCAGTTCTTC.

The chain employs TRBV5-1 and TRBJ2-3; D perhaps matches TRBD1 (5 bases). CDR1 is SGHRS, CDR2 YFSETQ, per germline. This CDR3 has 16 residues. The V gene lost 6 bases and the J gene lost 2 bases, with 19 bases spanning the gap. CDR3 loop: CASTPLRQWPTDTQYF. In DNA form, the CDR3 reads TGCGCCAGCACCCCACTCAGACAGTGGCCCACAGATACGCAGTATTTT. The variable domain in full, completed from reference TRBV5-1 and TRBJ2-3, reads KAGVTQTPRYLIKTRGQQVTLSCSPISGHRSVSWYQQTPGQGLQFLFEYFSETQRNKGNFPGRFSGRQFSNSRSEMNVSTLELGDSALYLCASTPLRQWPTDTQYFGPGTRLTVL.